The clone carrying this TCR beta chain was seen more than once but under ten times. The data are from a study of blood T cells in healthy people across ages. Across the study: Per two T cells, about one barcoded beta molecule was captured through template switching.

Combining a sample-barcoded 5' primer with a J-beta primer mix, a second PCR ran for roughly 6 to 12 cycles. Each of the cDNA molecules was tagged by a template-switch adaptor with 12 random nucleotides. MiXCR was run by TCRdb on the 5' RACE reads, yielding one entry per CDR3 protein. The repertoire consists of about 1.4 million distinct CDR3 sequences, with 45% to 70% occurring once and the leading ten covering 6.5% to 8.5%. The ends lost 5 bases at V and 6 bases at J; junction bases unmatched: 0. Germline CDR1 DFQATT, CDR2 SNEGSKA (reference sequence). The CDR3 has 13 amino acids. Total RNA, at least 5 micrograms per sample, was extracted from PBMCs.

The chain carries TRBV20-1 and TRBJ2-3; 15 nucleotides line up with TRBD2. The receptor comes from a man aged 18 to 29 in good health. Sequencing input: blood. CDR3: CSAGTSGRDTQYF. CDR3 sequence (DNA): TGCAGTGCTGGGACTAGCGGGAGGGATACGCAGTATTTT.